The TCR beta chain under discussion was sequenced for a study of beta chain features in type 1 diabetes. Overall study results and limits: The study found moderately but significantly shorter TCRB CDR3s in all four CD4+ subsets of Type 1 diabetes patients.

Details on this clone: As yet, its antigen is unknown.

CDR3 length: 15 amino acids. Germline CDR1 and CDR2: SGHVS and FQNEAQ. With 2 bases removed from V and 0 bases from J, the gap between germline ends came to 11 bases. As every portion of the isolated RNA was reverse transcribed, the sequencing read expressed TCRB transcripts. Sequenced by immunoSEQ multiplex PCR; TCRdb stores in-frame clones only, minus some. The profile shows about 700,000 clones, roughly 13% of them singletons. The chain couples TRBV7-8 to TRBJ2-7; D call uncertain. Sequenced sample: naive CD4+ T cells from blood. The sequence was obtained from a man aged 18 to 30 with type 1 diabetes. CDR3 bases: TGTGCCAGCAGCTTACATAGGGTGAGCTCCTACGAGCAGTACTTC. This sequence encodes CASSLHRVSSYEQYF. The full variable domain, completed using reference TRBV7-8 and TRBJ2-7, is GAGVSQSPRYKVAKRGQDVALRCDPISGHVSLFWYQQALGQGPEFLTYFQNEAQLDKSGLPSDRFFAERPEGSVSTLKIQRTQQEDSAVYLCASSLHRVSSYEQYFGPGTRLTVT.